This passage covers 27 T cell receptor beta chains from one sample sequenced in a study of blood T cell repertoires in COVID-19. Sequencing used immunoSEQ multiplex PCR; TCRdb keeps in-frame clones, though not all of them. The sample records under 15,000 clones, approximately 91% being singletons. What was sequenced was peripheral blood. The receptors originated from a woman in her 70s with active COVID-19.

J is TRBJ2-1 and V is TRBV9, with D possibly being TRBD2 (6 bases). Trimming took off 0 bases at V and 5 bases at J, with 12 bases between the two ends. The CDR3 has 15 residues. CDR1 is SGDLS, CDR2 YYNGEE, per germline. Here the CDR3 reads CASSVVAGTHNEQFF. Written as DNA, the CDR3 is TGTGCCAGCAGCGTAGTTGCGGGGACCCACAATGAGCAGTTCTTC.

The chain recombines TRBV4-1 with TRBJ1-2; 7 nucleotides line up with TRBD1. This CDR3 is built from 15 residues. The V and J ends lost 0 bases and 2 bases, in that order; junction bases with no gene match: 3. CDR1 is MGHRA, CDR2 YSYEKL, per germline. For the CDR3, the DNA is TGCGCCAGCAGCCAAGACCAACAGGGGAACTATGGCTACACCTTC. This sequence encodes CASSQDQQGNYGYTF.

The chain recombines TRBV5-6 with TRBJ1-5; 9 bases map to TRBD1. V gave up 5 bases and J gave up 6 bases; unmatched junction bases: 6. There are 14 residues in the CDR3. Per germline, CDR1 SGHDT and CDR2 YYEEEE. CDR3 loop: CASSSGTGSQPQHF. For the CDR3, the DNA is TGTGCCAGCAGTTCCGGGACAGGGAGTCAGCCCCAGCATTTT.

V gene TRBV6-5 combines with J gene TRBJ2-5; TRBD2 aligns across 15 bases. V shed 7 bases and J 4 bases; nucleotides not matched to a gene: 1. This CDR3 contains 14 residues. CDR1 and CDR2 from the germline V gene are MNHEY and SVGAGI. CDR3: CASKGLAGGETQYF. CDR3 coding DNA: TGTGCCAGCAAGGGACTAGCGGGAGGAGAGACCCAGTACTTC.

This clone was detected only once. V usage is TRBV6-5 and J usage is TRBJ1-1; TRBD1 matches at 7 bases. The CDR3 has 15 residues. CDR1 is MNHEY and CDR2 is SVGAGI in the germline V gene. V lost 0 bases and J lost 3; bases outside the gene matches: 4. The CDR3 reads CASSYSSTGDTEAFF. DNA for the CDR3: TGTGCCAGCAGTTACTCGAGTACAGGGGACACTGAAGCTTTCTTT.

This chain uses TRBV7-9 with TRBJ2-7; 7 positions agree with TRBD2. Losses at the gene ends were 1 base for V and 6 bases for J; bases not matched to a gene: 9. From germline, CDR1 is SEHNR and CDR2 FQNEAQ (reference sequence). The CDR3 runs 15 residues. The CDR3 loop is CASSLDAAGSGEQYF. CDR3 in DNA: TGTGCCAGCAGCTTAGATGCAGCGGGGTCCGGCGAGCAGTACTTC. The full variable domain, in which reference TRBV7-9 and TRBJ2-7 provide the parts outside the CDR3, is DTGVSQNPRHKITKRGQNVTFRCDPISEHNRLYWYRQTLGQGPEFLTYFQNEAQLEKSRLLSDRFSAERPKGSFSTLEIQRTEQGDSAMYLCASSLDAAGSGEQYFGPGTRLTVT.

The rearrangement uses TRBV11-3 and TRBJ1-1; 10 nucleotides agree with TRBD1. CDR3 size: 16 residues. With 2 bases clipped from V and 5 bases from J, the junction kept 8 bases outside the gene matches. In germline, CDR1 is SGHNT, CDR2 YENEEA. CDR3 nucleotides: TGTGCCAGCAGCTTACAATCCGGGACAGGGGTTACTGAAGCTTTCTTT. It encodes CASSLQSGTGVTEAFF.

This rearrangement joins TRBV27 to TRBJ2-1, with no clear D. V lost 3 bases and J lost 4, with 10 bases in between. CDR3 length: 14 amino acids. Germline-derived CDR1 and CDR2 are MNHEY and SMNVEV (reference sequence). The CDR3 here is CASSFGHGYNEQFF. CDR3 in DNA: TGTGCCAGCAGTTTTGGGCACGGATACAATGAGCAGTTCTTC.

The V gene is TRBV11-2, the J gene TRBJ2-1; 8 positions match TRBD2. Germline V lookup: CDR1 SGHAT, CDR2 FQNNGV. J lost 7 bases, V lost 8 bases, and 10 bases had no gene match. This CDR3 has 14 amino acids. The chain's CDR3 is CASLTSGSGNEQFF. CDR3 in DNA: TGTGCCAGCCTCACTAGCGGCTCGGGAAATGAGCAGTTCTTC.

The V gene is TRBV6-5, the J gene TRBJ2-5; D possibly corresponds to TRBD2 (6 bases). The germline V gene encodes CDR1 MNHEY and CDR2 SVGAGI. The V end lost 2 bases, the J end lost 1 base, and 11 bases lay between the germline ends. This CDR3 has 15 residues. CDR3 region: CASSYGELAQETQYF. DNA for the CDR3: TGTGCCAGCAGTTACGGGGAACTAGCCCAAGAGACCCAGTACTTC.

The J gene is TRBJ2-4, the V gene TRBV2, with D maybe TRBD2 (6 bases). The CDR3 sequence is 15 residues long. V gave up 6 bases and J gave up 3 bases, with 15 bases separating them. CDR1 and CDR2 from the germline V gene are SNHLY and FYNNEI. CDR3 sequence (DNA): TGTGCCAGCAGGAAGGAGGGCGCAGGCAAAAACATTCAGTACTTC. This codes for CASRKEGAGKNIQYF.

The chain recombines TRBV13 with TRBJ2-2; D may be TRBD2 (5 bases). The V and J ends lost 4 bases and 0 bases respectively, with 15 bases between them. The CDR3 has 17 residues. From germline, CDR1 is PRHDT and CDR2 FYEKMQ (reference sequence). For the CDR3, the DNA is TGTGCCAGCAGCTACCCGACTACAACGGCGAACACCGGGGAGCTGTTTTTT. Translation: CASSYPTTTANTGELFF.

The CDR3, as DNA: TGTGCCAGTAGTATAGATAAGCGGGAGGTCTCCTACGAGCAGTACTTC. Translating it yields CASSIDKREVSYEQYF. The rearrangement links TRBV19 to TRBJ2-7, with 9 bases identical to TRBD2. CDR1 and CDR2 from the germline V gene are LNHDA and SQIVND (reference sequence). This CDR3 comprises 16 residues. V trimming: 0 bases; J trimming: 0 bases; junction bases outside the gene matches: 3.

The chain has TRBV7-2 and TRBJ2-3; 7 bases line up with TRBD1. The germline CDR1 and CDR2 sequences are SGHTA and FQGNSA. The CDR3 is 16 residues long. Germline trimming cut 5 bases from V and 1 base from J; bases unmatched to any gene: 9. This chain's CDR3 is CASSHKRGQGTDTQYF. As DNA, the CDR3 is TGTGCCAGCAGCCATAAAAGGGGGCAGGGCACAGATACGCAGTATTTT.

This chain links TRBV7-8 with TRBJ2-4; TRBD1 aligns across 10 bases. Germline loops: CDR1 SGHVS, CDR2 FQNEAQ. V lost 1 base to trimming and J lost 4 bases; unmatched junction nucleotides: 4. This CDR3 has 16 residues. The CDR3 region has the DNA TGTGCCAGCAGCTTAGTGGACAGGGGGAATAAAAACATTCAGTACTTC. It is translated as CASSLVDRGNKNIQYF.

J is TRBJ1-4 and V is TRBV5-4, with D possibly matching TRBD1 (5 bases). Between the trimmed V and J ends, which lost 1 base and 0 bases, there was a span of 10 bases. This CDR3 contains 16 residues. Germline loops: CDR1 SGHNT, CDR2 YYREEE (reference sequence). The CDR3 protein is CASSLTTGATNEKLFF. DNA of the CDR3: TGTGCCAGCAGCTTGACAACAGGTGCAACTAATGAAAAACTGTTTTTT.

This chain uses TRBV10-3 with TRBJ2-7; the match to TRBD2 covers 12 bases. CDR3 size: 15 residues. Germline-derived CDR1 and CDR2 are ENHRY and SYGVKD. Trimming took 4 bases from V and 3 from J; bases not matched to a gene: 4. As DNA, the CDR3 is TGTGCCATCAGTGGAAGACTAGCGGGAGACTACGAGCAGTACTTC. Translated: CAISGRLAGDYEQYF.

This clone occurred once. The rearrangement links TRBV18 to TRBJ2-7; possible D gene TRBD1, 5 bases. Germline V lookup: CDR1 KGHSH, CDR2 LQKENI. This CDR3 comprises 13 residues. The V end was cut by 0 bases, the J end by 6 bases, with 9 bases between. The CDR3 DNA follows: TGTGCCAGCTCACCACCGGGGCTACTCGAGCAGTACTTC. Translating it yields CASSPPGLLEQYF.

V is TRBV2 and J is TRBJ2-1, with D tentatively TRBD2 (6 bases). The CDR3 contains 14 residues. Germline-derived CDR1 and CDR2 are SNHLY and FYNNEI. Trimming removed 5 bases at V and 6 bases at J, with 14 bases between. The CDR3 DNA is TGTGCCAGCAGTCCAGCGGGTAGTGGCAATGAGCAGTTCTTC. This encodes CASSPAGSGNEQFF. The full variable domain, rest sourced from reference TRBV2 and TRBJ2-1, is EPEVTQTPSHQVTQMGQEVILRCVPISNHLYFYWYRQILGQKVEFLVSFYNNEISEKSEIFDDQFSVERPDGSNFTLKIRSTKLEDSAMYFCASSPAGSGNEQFFGPGTRLTVL.

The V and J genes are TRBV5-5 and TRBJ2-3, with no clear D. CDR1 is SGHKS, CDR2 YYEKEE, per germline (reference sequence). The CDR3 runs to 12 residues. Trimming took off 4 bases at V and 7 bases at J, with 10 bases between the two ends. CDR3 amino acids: CASSLDLYTQYF. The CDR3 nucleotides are TGTGCCAGCAGCCTCGACTTGTATACGCAGTATTTT.

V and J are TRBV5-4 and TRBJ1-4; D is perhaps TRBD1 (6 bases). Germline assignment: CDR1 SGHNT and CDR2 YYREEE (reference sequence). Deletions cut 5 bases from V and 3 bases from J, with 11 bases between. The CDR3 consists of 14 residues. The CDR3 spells CASSLGAPNEKLFF. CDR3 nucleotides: TGTGCCAGCAGTCTGGGGGCACCTAATGAAAAACTGTTTTTT.

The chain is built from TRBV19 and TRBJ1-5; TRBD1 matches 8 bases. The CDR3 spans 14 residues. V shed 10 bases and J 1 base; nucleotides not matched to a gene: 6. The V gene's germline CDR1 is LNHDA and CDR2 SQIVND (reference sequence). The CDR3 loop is CATSDRASNQPQHF. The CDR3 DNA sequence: TGTGCCACTTCGGACAGGGCAAGCAATCAGCCCCAGCATTTT.

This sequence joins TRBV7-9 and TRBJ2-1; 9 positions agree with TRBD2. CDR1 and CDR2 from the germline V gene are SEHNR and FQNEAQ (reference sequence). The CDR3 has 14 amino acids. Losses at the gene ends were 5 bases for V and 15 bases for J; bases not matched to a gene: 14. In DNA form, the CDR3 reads TGTGCCAGCAGCGCCCTATGGGGGCTAGCGGGACGGTTCTTC. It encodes CASSALWGLAGRFF.

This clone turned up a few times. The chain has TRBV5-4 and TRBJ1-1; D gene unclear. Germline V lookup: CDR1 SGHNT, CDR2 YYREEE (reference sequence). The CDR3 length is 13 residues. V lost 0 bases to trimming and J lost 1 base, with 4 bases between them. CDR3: CASSLAGNTEAFF. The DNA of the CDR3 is TGTGCCAGCAGCTTGGCAGGGAACACTGAAGCTTTCTTT.

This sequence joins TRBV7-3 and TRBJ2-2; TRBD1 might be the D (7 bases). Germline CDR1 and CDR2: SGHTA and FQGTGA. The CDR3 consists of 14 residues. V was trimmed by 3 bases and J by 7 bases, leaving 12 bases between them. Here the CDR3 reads CASSLEGARGELFF. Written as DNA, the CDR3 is TGTGCCAGCAGCTTGGAGGGGGCGCGCGGGGAGCTGTTTTTT.

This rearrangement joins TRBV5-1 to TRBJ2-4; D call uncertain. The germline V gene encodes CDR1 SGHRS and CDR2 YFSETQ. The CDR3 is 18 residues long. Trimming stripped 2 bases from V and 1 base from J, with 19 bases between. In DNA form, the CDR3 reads TGCGCCAGCAGCTTAGGAACCACGGGTTCGATGGCCAAAAACATTCAGTACTTC. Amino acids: CASSLGTTGSMAKNIQYF. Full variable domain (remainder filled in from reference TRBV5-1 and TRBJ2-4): KAGVTQTPRYLIKTRGQQVTLSCSPISGHRSVSWYQQTPGQGLQFLFEYFSETQRNKGNFPGRFSGRQFSNSRSEMNVSTLELGDSALYLCASSLGTTGSMAKNIQYFGAGTRLSVL.

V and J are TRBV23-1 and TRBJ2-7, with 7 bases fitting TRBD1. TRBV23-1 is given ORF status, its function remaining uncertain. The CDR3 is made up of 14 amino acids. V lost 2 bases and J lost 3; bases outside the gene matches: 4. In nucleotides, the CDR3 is TGCGCCAGCAGTCAAGGGGGACAGCTCTACGAGCAGTACTTC. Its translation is CASSQGGQLYEQYF.